Sequencing of this TCR beta chain was carried out in a study of blood T cells in healthy people across ages. Study-wide points: Donors of long life had a larger count of naive CD4+ cells and greater diversity than aged donors.

Sample-barcoded 5' priming and a J-beta primer mix drove a second PCR of 7 to 11 cycles. Each CDR3 protein is one row after TCRdb ran MiXCR on the 5' RACE reads. The table has 890,000 or so distinct CDR3 sequences, 62% seen once. Only a few counts were recorded for this clonotype. Its antigen remains unidentified. Donors each provided about 9.5 milliliters of peripheral blood. Isolating PBMCs gave at least 6 million of these cells per sample. This receptor was taken from a man aged 25-45 years in good health. Sequencing was performed on blood.

For the CDR3, the DNA is TGTGCCAGCAGCACAGGGCCCCTGGGCTCCTACGAGCAGTACTTC. Translated, it gives CASSTGPLGSYEQYF. This chain connects TRBV2 to TRBJ2-7, with D possibly being TRBD1 (6 bases). The V end was cut by 6 bases, the J end by 0 bases, with 15 bases between. CDR3 length equals 15 residues. The germline CDR1 and CDR2 sequences are SNHLY and FYNNEI. Looking up the rest from reference TRBV2 and TRBJ2-7 gives the full variable domain: EPEVTQTPSHQVTQMGQEVILRCVPISNHLYFYWYRQILGQKVEFLVSFYNNEISEKSEIFDDQFSVERPDGSNFTLKIRSTKLEDSAMYFCASSTGPLGSYEQYFGPGTRLTVT.